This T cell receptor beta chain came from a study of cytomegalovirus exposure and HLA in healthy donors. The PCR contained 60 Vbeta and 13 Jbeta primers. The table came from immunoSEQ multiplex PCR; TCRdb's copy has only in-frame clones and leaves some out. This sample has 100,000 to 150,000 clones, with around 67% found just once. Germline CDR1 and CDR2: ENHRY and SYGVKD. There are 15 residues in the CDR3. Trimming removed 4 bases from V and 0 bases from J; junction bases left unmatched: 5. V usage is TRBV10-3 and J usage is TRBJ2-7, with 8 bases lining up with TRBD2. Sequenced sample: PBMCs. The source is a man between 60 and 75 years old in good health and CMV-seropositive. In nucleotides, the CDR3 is TGTGCCATCAGTGCGACTAGCGAGGCCTCCTACGAGCAGTACTTC. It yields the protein CAISATSEASYEQYF.